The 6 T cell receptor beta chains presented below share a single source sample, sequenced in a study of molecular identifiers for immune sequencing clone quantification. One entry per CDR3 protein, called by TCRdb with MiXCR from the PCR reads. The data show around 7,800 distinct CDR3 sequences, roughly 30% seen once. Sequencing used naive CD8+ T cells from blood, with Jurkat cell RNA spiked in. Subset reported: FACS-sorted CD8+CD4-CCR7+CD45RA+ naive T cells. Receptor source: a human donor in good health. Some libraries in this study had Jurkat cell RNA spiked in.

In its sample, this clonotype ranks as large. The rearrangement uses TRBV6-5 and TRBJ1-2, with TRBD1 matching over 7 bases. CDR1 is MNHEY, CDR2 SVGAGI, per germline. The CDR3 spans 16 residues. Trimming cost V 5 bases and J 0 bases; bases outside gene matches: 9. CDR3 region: CASSPVTGTANYGYTF. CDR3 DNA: TGTGCCAGCAGTCCCGTGACCGGGACAGCTAACTATGGCTACACCTTC.

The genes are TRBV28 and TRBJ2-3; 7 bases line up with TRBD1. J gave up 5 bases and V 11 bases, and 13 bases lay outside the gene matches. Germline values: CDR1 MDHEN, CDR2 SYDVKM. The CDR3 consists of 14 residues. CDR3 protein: CAVTETGLGDTQYF. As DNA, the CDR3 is TGTGCCGTCACCGAGACAGGGCTTGGAGATACGCAGTATTTT.

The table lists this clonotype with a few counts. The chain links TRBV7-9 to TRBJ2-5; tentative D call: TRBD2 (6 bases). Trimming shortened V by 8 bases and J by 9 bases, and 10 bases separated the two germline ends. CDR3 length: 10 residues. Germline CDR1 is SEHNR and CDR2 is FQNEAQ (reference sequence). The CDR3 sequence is CASGGLAQYF. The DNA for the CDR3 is TGTGCCAGCGGAGGGCTTGCCCAGTACTTC.

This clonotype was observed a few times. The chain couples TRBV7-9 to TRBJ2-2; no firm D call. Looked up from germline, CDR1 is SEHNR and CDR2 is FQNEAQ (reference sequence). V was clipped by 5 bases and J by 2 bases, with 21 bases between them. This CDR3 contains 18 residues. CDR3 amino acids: CASSRALAVRENTGELFF. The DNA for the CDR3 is TGTGCCAGCAGCCGTGCCCTGGCAGTGAGAGAAAACACCGGGGAGCTGTTTTTT.

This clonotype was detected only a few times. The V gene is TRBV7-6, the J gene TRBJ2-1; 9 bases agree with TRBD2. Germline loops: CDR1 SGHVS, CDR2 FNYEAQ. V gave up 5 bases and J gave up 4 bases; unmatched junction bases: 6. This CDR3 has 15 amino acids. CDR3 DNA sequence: TGTGCCAGCAGCCGCGTGACTAGCGGATACAATGAGCAGTTCTTC. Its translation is CASSRVTSGYNEQFF.

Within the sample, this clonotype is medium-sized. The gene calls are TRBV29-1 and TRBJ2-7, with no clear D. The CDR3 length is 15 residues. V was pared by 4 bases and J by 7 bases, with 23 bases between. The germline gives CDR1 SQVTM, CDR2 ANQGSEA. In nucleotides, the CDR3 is TGCAGCGTTGTGGGCAGGCTAGAGGACCCGACAGAGCAGTACTTC. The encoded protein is CSVVGRLEDPTEQYF.